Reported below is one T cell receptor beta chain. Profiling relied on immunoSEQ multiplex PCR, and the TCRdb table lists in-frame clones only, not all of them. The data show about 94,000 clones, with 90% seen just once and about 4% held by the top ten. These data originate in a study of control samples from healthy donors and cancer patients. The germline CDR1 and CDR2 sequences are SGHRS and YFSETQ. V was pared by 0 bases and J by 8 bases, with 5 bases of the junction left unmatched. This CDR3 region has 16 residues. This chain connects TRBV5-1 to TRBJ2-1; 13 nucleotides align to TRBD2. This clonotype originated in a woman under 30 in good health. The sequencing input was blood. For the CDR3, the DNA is TGCGCCAGCAGCTTGGAAGGGACTAGCGGGGTTTATGAGCAGTTCTTC. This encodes CASSLEGTSGVYEQFF.